Shown below are 14 T cell receptor beta chains from a single sample sequenced in a study of regulatory T cells in long-lasting Graves disease. Time point meaning: persistent/refractory GD, antithyroid drugs over 5 years with positive TRAb. Isolated PBMC RNA provided the starting material for the TCR library. For TCR beta, libraries came from iRepertoire HTBI primers and Arm-PCR of CDR3 regions. TCRdb re-derived calls from the multiplex PCR reads in MiXCR, one entry per CDR3 protein. Among hundreds of thousands of distinct CDR3 sequences, less than 25% were seen once, and the ten largest hold about 20%. The source material was peripheral blood mononuclear cells (PBMCs), sampled when the disease was refractory, from a patient treated with antithyroid drugs. These receptor sequences come from a female donor with Graves disease.

In the case of this clonotype: This may be a read error: a much more frequent sequence differs by one nucleotide. This sequence joins TRBV27 and TRBJ1-6; the D is unclear. Germline CDR1 MNHEY, CDR2 SMNVEV (reference sequence). The CDR3 is 15 amino acids. V lost 5 bases to trimming and J lost 10 bases, with 18 bases between them. For the CDR3, the DNA is TGTGCCAGCAGTCAACCCTTGGGAGGAAGATCACCCCTCCACTTT. Encoded protein: CASSQPLGGRSPLHF.

This clonotype was counted only a few times. At one end the junction does not follow the germline gene, possibly because of a read error. The chain is built from TRBV14 and TRBJ2-4; D perhaps matches TRBD1 (5 bases). The CDR3 loop spans 11 amino acids. The germline gives CDR1 SGHDN, CDR2 FVKESK. CDR3 coding DNA: TGTGCCAGCAGCCGGCAGGGTCACTTTGTCTTC. Translation gives CASSRQGHFVF.

For this clonotype: At one end, the junction sequence differs from germline, possibly due to a read error. The chain uses TRBV9 and TRBJ2-1; TRBD1 agrees at 7 bases. This CDR3 spans 15 amino acids. The germline gives CDR1 SGDLS, CDR2 YYNGEE. DNA for the CDR3: TGTGCCAGCAGCGTAGCGGGACAGTCCTTCAATGAGCAGTTCTTC. Protein: CASSVAGQSFNEQFF.

This clonotype came up many times. The CDR3 spells CSVEGQQETQYF. The DNA of the CDR3 is TGCAGCGTTGAAGGACAGCAAGAGACCCAGTACTTC. The genes are TRBV29-1 and TRBJ2-5; D may be TRBD1 (5 bases). This CDR3 contains 12 residues. Germline values: CDR1 SQVTM, CDR2 ANQGSEA. V lost 1 base and J 2 bases, leaving 5 bases between the germline ends.

The J gene is TRBJ2-5, the V gene TRBV3-1, with 8 bases matching TRBD1. Germline-derived CDR1 and CDR2 are LGHDT and YNNKEL (reference sequence). This CDR3 region has 17 residues. The V gene end was trimmed by 0 bases and the J gene end by 5 bases; junction bases not matched to a gene: 11. CDR3 sequence (DNA): TGTGCCAGCAGCCAAGAATTAGCAGGGGGCGCGACGGAGACCCAGTACTTC. Translation: CASSQELAGGATETQYF.

At least ten counts were recorded for this clonotype. The V gene is TRBV12-3 or TRBV12-4, the J gene TRBJ2-5; D call uncertain. The CDR3 contains 14 residues. The V and J ends lost 5 bases and 5 bases respectively, with 15 bases between them. CDR3: CASSPDRPRETQYF. The CDR3 nucleotides are TGTGCCAGCAGTCCCGACCGACCTCGGGAGACCCAGTACTTC.

This clonotype turned up a few times. This chain connects TRBV5-1 to TRBJ1-6, with 9 bases identical to TRBD1. V dropped 3 bases and J dropped 9; count of bases not matched to a gene: 7. CDR3 length: 15 residues. Germline CDR1 and CDR2: SGHRS and YFSETQ. This CDR3 reads CASSSLTGGSSPLHF. CDR3 coding DNA: TGCGCCAGCAGCTCCCTAACAGGGGGCAGTTCACCCCTCCACTTT.

In this sample, this clonotype turned up a few times. The genes are TRBV12-3 or TRBV12-4 and TRBJ1-1; maybe TRBD1 (5 bases). The CDR3 covers 16 residues. V was trimmed by 10 bases and J by 5 bases, leaving 26 bases between them. The CDR3 reads CATSLWDPGRPTEAFF. The CDR3 region has the DNA TGTGCCACCTCATTGTGGGACCCCGGCAGACCTACTGAAGCTTTCTTT.

The chain recombines TRBV6-5 with TRBJ1-5; weak D call: TRBD1 (5 bases). Trimming cost V 6 bases and J 5 bases, with 20 bases left between them. Germline CDR1 reads MNHEY; CDR2 reads SVGAGI. The CDR3 covers 16 residues. The CDR3 region is CASSYATRDADQPQHF. The CDR3 coding sequence is TGTGCCAGCAGCTACGCAACCAGGGACGCGGATCAGCCCCAGCATTTT.

This clonotype was observed a handful of times. V usage is TRBV5-6 and J usage is TRBJ1-1; D may be TRBD1 (5 bases). Germline assignment: CDR1 SGHDT and CDR2 YYEEEE. Trimming took off 2 bases at V and 1 base at J, with 12 bases between the two ends. The CDR3 is 15 amino acids. CDR3 coding DNA: TGTGCCAGCAGCTTTTTCAGCGGACAGAACACTGAAGCTTTCTTT. It is translated as CASSFFSGQNTEAFF. Using reference TRBV5-6 and TRBJ1-1 for the parts outside the CDR3, the full variable domain is DAGVTQSPTHLIKTRGQQVTLRCSPKSGHDTVSWYQQALGQGPQFIFQYYEEEERQRGNFPDRFSGHQFPNYSSELNVNALLLGDSALYLCASSFFSGQNTEAFFGQGTRLTVV.

This clonotype has more than one count but fewer than ten. The genes are TRBV27 and TRBJ2-7, with 8 bases lining up with TRBD2. Per germline, CDR1 MNHEY and CDR2 SMNVEV (reference sequence). The CDR3 loop spans 15 amino acids. The ends lost 6 bases at V and 3 bases at J; junction bases unmatched: 10. The chain's CDR3 is CASSSTGTRDYEQYF. CDR3 coding DNA: TGTGCCAGCAGCAGCACCGGGACTAGAGACTACGAGCAGTACTTC.

This clonotype occurred many times. One end of the junction fails to match germline, which may point to a read error. The genes are TRBV12-3 or TRBV12-4 and TRBJ2-7, with a tentative D call TRBD2 (6 bases). The CDR3 has 15 residues. The CDR3 DNA follows: TGTGCCAGCAGCTTAGCCGGCGGGGCAAGCTACGAGCAGTACTTC. This translates into CASSLAGGASYEQYF.

The rearrangement links TRBV7-2 to TRBJ2-3; D could derive from TRBD1 or TRBD2 (5 bases each). With 8 bases removed from V and 1 base from J, the gap between germline ends came to 16 bases. This CDR3 contains 15 residues. CDR1 and CDR2 (germline): SGHTA, FQGNSA. CDR3 protein: CASGGEGRGTDTQYF. In DNA, the CDR3 is TGTGCCAGCGGGGGAGAGGGGAGAGGCACAGATACGCAGTATTTT.

The CDR3 nucleotides read TGTGCCAGCAGTCCTTCCTCCCGGCGGGCCTACAATGAGCAGTTCTTC. It translates to CASSPSSRRAYNEQFF. The chain couples TRBV6-2 or TRBV6-3 to TRBJ2-1; possible D gene TRBD2, 5 bases. With 5 bases removed from V and 2 bases from J, the gap between germline ends came to 16 bases. Germline CDR1 reads MNHEY; CDR2 reads SVGEGT. This CDR3 spans 16 amino acids.